One T cell receptor beta chain is described in this entry. Germline V gene sequence: CDR1 SGHTA, CDR2 FQGNSA. The CDR3 loop spans 16 amino acids. With 2 bases clipped from V and 3 bases from J, the junction kept 5 bases outside the gene matches. Data came from immunoSEQ multiplex PCR; TCRdb stores just in-frame clones and leaves some out. The sample lists 95,000 to 120,000 clones; 70% to 90% were seen once. These data come from a study of blood T cell repertoires in COVID-19. The chain recombines TRBV7-2 with TRBJ1-1; 11 bases align to TRBD1. Sequenced input: peripheral blood. The origin of this receptor is a woman in her sixties or seventies who had recovered from COVID-19. This chain's CDR3 is CASSLFGTGGDTEAFF. CDR3 nucleotide sequence: TGTGCCAGCAGCTTATTTGGGACAGGGGGGGACACTGAAGCTTTCTTT.